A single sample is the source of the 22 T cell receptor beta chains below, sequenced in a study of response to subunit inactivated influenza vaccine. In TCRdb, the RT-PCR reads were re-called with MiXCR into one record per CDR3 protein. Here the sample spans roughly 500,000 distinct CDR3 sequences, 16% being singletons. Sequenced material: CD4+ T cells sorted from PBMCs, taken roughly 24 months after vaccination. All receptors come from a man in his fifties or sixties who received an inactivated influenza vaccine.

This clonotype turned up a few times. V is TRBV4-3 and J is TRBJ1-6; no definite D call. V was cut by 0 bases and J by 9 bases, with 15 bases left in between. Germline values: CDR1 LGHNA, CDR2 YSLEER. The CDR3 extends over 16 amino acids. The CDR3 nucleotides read TGCGCCAGCAGCCAAGATAACGGTCTATCAGCTTCACCCCTCCACTTT. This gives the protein CASSQDNGLSASPLHF.

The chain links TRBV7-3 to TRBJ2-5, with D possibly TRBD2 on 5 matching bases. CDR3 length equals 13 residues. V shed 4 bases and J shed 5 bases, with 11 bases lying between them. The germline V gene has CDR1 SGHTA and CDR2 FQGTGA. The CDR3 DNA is TGTGCCAGCAGCTATGGACTGGCTGAGACCCAGTACTTC. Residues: CASSYGLAETQYF.

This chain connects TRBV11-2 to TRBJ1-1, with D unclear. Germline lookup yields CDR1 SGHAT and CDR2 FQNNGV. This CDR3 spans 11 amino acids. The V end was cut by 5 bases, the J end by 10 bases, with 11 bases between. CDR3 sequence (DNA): TGTGCCAGCAGCACGGGCCTGACAGCTTTCTTT. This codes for CASSTGLTAFF.

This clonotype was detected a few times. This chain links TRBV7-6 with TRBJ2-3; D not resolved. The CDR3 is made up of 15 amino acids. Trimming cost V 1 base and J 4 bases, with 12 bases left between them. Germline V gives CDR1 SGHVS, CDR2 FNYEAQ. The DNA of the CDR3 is TGTGCCAGCAGCTTAGTTACGGGTAGGGCAGATACGCAGTATTTT. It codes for CASSLVTGRADTQYF.

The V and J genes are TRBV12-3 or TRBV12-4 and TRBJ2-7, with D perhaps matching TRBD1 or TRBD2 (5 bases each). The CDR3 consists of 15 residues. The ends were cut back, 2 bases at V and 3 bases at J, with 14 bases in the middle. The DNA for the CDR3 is TGTGCCAGCAGTTTAATGTCCGGGGCCGGCTACGAGCAGTACTTC. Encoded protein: CASSLMSGAGYEQYF.

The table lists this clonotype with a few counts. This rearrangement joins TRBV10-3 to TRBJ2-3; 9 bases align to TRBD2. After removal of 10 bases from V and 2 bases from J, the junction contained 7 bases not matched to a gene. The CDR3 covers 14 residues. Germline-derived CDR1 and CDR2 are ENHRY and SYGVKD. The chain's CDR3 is CATVGGGVTDTQYF. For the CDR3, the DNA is TGTGCCACCGTGGGCGGGGGGGTCACAGATACGCAGTATTTT.

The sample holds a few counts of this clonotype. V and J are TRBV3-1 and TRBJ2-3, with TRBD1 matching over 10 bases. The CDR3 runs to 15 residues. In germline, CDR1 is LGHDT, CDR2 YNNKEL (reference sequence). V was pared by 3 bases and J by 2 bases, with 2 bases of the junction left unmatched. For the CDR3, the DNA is TGTGCCAGCAGCCAGACAGGGGGCATCACAGATACGCAGTATTTT. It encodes CASSQTGGITDTQYF.

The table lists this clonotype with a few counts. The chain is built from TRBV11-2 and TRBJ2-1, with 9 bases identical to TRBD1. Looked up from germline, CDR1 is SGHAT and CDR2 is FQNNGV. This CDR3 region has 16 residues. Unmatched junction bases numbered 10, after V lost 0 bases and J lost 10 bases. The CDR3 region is CASSLDRVGTGNEQFF. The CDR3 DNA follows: TGTGCCAGCAGCTTAGATAGGGTAGGGACAGGGAACGAGCAGTTCTTC.

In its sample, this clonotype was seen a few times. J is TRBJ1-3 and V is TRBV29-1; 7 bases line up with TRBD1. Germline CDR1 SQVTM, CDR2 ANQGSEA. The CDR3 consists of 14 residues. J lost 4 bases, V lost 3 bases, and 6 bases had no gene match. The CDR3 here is CSVDEGAKGNTIYF. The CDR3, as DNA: TGCAGCGTTGACGAGGGGGCGAAAGGAAACACCATATATTTT.

CDR3 region: CASSRRTGENSPLHF. As DNA, the CDR3 is TGCGCCAGCAGCCGGCGGACAGGGGAGAATTCACCCCTCCACTTT. The rearrangement joins TRBV4-1 to TRBJ1-6, with TRBD1 identical over 9 bases. V lost 4 bases and J lost 7; bases outside the gene matches: 5. This CDR3 has 15 residues. Germline lookup yields CDR1 MGHRA and CDR2 YSYEKL.

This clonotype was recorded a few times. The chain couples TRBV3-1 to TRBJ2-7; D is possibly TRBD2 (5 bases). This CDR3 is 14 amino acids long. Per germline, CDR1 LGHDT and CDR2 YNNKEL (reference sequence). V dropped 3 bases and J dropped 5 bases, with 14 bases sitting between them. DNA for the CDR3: TGTGCCAGCAGCCACAGGCGGGCAGTACACGAGCAGTACTTC. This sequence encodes CASSHRRAVHEQYF.

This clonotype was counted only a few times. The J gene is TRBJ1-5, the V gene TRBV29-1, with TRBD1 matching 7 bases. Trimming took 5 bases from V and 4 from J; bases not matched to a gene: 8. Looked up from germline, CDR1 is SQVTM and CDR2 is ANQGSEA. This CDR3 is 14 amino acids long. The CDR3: CSVKGTDPNQPQHF. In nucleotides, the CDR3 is TGCAGCGTTAAAGGGACAGACCCAAATCAGCCCCAGCATTTT. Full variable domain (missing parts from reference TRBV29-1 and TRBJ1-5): SAVISQKPSRDICQRGTSLTIQCQVDSQVTMMFWYRQQPGQSLTLIATANQGSEATYESGFVIDKFPISRPNLTFSTLTVSNMSPEDSSIYLCSVKGTDPNQPQHFGDGTRLSIL.

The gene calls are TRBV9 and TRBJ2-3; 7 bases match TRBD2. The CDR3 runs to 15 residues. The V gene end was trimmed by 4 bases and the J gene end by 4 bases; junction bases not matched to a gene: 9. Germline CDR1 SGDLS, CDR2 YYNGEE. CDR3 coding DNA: TGTGCCAGCAGCCTTGGGGGGGAGTCAGCAGATACGCAGTATTTT. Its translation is CASSLGGESADTQYF.

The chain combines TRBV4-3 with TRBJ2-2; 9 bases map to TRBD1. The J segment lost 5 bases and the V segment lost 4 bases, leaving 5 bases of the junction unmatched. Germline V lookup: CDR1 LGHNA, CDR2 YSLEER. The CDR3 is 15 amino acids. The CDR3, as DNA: TGCGCCAGCAGCCTAGCGGACAGGGGAACCGGGGAGCTGTTTTTT. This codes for CASSLADRGTGELFF.

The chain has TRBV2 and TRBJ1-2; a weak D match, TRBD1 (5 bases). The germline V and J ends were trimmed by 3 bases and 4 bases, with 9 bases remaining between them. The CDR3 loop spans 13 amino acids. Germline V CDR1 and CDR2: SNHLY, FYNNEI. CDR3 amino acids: CASSERGGYGYTF. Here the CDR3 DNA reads TGTGCCAGCAGTGAGAGGGGTGGCTATGGCTACACCTTC.

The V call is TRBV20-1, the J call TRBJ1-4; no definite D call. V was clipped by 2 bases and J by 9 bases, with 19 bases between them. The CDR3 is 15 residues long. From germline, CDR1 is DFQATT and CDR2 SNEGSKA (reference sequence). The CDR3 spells CSARIAGGRRKKLFF. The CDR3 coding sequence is TGCAGTGCTAGAATAGCCGGTGGAAGGCGGAAAAAACTGTTTTTT.

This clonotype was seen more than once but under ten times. This CDR3 reads CASSQDWRGISDTQYF. As DNA, the CDR3 is TGCGCCAGCAGCCAAGATTGGCGGGGGATCTCAGATACGCAGTATTTT. The chain is built from TRBV4-1 and TRBJ2-3, with 7 bases that match TRBD2. Germline assignment: CDR1 MGHRA and CDR2 YSYEKL. This CDR3 comprises 16 residues. With V trimmed by 0 bases and J by 4 bases, 7 bases remained unmatched.

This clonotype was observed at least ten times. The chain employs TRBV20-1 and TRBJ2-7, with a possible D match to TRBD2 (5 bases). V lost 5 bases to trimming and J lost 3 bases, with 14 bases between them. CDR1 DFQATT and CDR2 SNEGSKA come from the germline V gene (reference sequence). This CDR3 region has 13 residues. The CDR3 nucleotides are TGCAGTGCTGGGAGTATGGTGCGCTACGAGCAGTACTTC. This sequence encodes CSAGSMVRYEQYF.

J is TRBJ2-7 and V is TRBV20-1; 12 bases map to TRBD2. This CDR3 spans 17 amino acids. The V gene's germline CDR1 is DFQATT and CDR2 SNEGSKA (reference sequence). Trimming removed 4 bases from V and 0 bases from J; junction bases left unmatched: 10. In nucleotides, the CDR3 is TGCAGTGCTAAATGGACTAGCGGGATCCCCCGCTCCTACGAGCAGTACTTC. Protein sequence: CSAKWTSGIPRSYEQYF.

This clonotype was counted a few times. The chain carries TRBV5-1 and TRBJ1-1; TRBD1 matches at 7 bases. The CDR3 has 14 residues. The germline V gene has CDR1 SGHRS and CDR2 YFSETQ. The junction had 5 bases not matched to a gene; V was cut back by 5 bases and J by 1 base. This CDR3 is CASRVQGGNTEAFF. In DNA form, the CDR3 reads TGCGCCAGCAGGGTGCAGGGGGGGAACACTGAAGCTTTCTTT.

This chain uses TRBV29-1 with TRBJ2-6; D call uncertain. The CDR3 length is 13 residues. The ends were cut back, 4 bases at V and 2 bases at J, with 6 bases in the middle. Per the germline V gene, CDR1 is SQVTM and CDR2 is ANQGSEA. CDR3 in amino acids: CSVGQTGANVLTF. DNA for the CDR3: TGCAGCGTTGGTCAGACTGGGGCCAACGTCCTGACTTTC.

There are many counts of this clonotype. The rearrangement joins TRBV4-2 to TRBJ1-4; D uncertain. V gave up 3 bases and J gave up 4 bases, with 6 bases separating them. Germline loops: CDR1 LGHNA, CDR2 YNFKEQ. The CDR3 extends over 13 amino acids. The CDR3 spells CASSQELNEKLFF. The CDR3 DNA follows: TGTGCCAGCAGCCAGGAACTTAATGAAAAACTGTTTTTT.